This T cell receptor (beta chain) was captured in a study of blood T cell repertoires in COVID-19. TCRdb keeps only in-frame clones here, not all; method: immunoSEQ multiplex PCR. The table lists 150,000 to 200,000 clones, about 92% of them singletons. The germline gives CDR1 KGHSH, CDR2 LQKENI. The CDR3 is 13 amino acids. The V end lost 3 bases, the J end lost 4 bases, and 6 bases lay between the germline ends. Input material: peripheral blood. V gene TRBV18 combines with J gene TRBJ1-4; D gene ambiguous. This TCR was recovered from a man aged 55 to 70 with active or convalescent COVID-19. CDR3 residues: CASSPAINEKLFF. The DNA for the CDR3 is TGTGCCAGCTCACCTGCTATTAATGAAAAACTGTTTTTT.